The 31 T cell receptor beta chains presented below share a single source sample, sequenced in a study of blood T cell repertoires in COVID-19. Profiled with immunoSEQ multiplex PCR; TCRdb holds only in-frame clones, not every one. The sample holds approximately 250,000 clones; 88% are singletons and the top ten take around 2%. The sample was PBMCs or T cells enriched from blood (not recorded which). The receptors come from a woman aged 55 to 70 in a cohort exposed to, infected with or recovered from COVID-19 (not recorded which).

The V and J genes are TRBV28 and TRBJ1-2, with 7 nucleotides matching TRBD1. Germline V gives CDR1 MDHEN, CDR2 SYDVKM. Trimming cost V 1 base and J 8 bases; bases outside gene matches: 19. CDR3 length: 18 amino acids. CDR3 sequence (DNA): TGTGCCAGCAGTTTATCTAGGGGGGTGAGGGGGCTACTAGACGGCTACACCTTC. This translates into CASSLSRGVRGLLDGYTF.

This chain links TRBV28 with TRBJ2-6, with TRBD1 matching 7 bases. Looked up from germline, CDR1 is MDHEN and CDR2 is SYDVKM. Trimming cost V 6 bases and J 2 bases; bases outside gene matches: 10. The CDR3 runs to 17 residues. The CDR3 region is CASRPQGVRTGANVLTF. For the CDR3, the DNA is TGTGCCAGCAGACCCCAGGGGGTCCGCACTGGGGCCAACGTCCTGACTTTC.

V is TRBV28 and J is TRBJ2-4; D ambiguous. CDR3 length: 15 residues. Trimming stripped 7 bases from V and 0 bases from J, with 13 bases between. Germline assignment: CDR1 MDHEN and CDR2 SYDVKM. The CDR3 here is CASTSATLAKNIQYF. CDR3 bases: TGTGCCAGCACCTCGGCGACACTAGCCAAAAACATTCAGTACTTC.

The chain uses TRBV7-2 and TRBJ1-6, with TRBD1 identical over 7 bases. Germline lookup yields CDR1 SGHTA and CDR2 FQGNSA. V lost 3 bases to trimming and J lost 8 bases; unmatched junction nucleotides: 13. The CDR3 sequence is 17 residues long. CDR3 region: CASSLQSTGSVYSPLHF. In DNA form, the CDR3 reads TGTGCCAGCAGCTTGCAATCGACAGGGAGTGTTTATTCACCCCTCCACTTT.

J is TRBJ2-1 and V is TRBV11-2; 8 bases agree with TRBD1. Germline lookup yields CDR1 SGHAT and CDR2 FQNNGV. V lost 4 bases and J lost 2; bases outside the gene matches: 4. The CDR3 has 15 amino acids. The CDR3 sequence: CASSYGQGAYNEQFF. The CDR3 DNA reads TGTGCCAGCAGCTATGGACAGGGCGCCTACAATGAGCAGTTCTTC.

This clone was observed a handful of times. The chain's CDR3 is CSAYRVTEAFF. The CDR3 DNA sequence: TGCAGTGCTTACAGGGTCACTGAAGCTTTCTTT. V usage is TRBV20-1 and J usage is TRBJ1-1, with D perhaps matching TRBD1 (6 bases). The germline V gene has CDR1 DFQATT and CDR2 SNEGSKA (reference sequence). This CDR3 spans 11 amino acids. Trimming removed 5 bases at V and 4 bases at J, with 8 bases between.

This clone was counted between two and nine times. V is TRBV5-6 and J is TRBJ1-5; 11 bases line up with TRBD1. Germline V gene sequence: CDR1 SGHDT, CDR2 YYEEEE. This CDR3 is 19 amino acids long. V lost 4 bases, J lost 4 bases, and 16 bases stayed unmatched. The CDR3 sequence is CASSRAPGQGDALNQPQHF. DNA for the CDR3: TGTGCCAGCAGCCGAGCGCCGGGACAGGGGGACGCGCTGAATCAGCCCCAGCATTTT.

This chain uses TRBV6-4 with TRBJ1-6, with 7 bases fitting TRBD1. Trimming at V came to 5 bases and at J to 7 bases, leaving 8 bases not matched to a gene. The V gene's germline CDR1 is MRHNA and CDR2 SNTAGT. The CDR3 has 15 residues. CDR3 in amino acids: CASSTTGIGNSPLHF. The CDR3 region has the DNA TGTGCCAGCAGTACGACAGGGATTGGGAATTCACCCCTCCACTTT.

The chain is built from TRBV11-2 and TRBJ2-3; D is unresolved. The CDR3 totals 13 residues. Germline V gene data show CDR1 as SGHAT and CDR2 as FQNNGV. V was clipped by 4 bases and J by 2 bases, with 7 bases between them. CDR3 protein: CASSSGTTDTQYF. The CDR3 nucleotides read TGTGCCAGCAGCTCCGGTACCACAGATACGCAGTATTTT.

The CDR3 protein is CASSWQGGYEQYF. The DNA of the CDR3 is TGTGCCAGCAGTTGGCAGGGGGGATACGAGCAGTACTTC. The J gene is TRBJ2-7, the V gene TRBV6-5; possibly TRBD1 for D (7 bases). Germline lookup yields CDR1 MNHEY and CDR2 SVGAGI. V lost 4 bases to trimming and J lost 4 bases, with 11 bases between them. The CDR3 runs 13 residues.

The V gene is TRBV5-1, the J gene TRBJ2-1, with 7 bases aligning to TRBD2. The germline V gene has CDR1 SGHRS and CDR2 YFSETQ. Trimming removed 4 bases from V and 4 bases from J; junction bases left unmatched: 11. The CDR3 runs to 16 residues. CDR3 sequence: CASSRSSAGAYNEQFF. The CDR3 coding sequence is TGCGCCAGCAGCCGTTCTTCCGCGGGAGCTTACAATGAGCAGTTCTTC.

This chain's CDR3 is CASSPRQGSGQPQHF. The DNA of the CDR3 is TGTGCCAGCAGTCCTCGACAGGGGTCGGGTCAGCCCCAGCATTTT. The chain carries TRBV6-5 and TRBJ1-5; 8 nucleotides agree with TRBD1. The germline V gene encodes CDR1 MNHEY and CDR2 SVGAGI. The J segment lost 6 bases and the V segment lost 5 bases, leaving 9 bases of the junction unmatched. The CDR3 has 15 amino acids.

The chain carries TRBV6-5 and TRBJ1-2; D ambiguous. This CDR3 has 15 amino acids. Germline CDR1 is MNHEY and CDR2 is SVGAGI. V was trimmed by 6 bases and J by 8 bases, leaving 22 bases between them. The CDR3 sequence: CASSSPAGRGGGYTF. The CDR3 DNA reads as TGTGCCAGCAGCTCACCTGCCGGGCGGGGAGGAGGCTACACCTTC.

The rearrangement links TRBV19 to TRBJ2-3; 9 bases are a match to TRBD2. This CDR3 spans 15 amino acids. Trimming at V came to 6 bases and at J to 4 bases, leaving 8 bases not matched to a gene. Germline V CDR1 and CDR2: LNHDA, SQIVND (reference sequence). CDR3 sequence reads: CASRSRTSVADTQYF. Written as DNA, the CDR3 is TGTGCCAGTAGATCCCGGACTAGCGTGGCAGATACGCAGTATTTT.

The genes are TRBV5-1 and TRBJ2-1; perhaps TRBD2 as D (5 bases). Trimming took off 0 bases at V and 2 bases at J, with 12 bases between the two ends. This CDR3 is built from 16 residues. Germline assignment: CDR1 SGHRS and CDR2 YFSETQ. The CDR3: CASSLEPSGAYNEQFF. CDR3 sequence (DNA): TGCGCCAGCAGCTTGGAACCCAGCGGAGCCTACAATGAGCAGTTCTTC.

This clone was recorded only once. The CDR3: CASSLILSGANVLTF. CDR3 DNA sequence: TGTGCCAGCAGCTTAATCCTCTCTGGGGCCAACGTCCTGACTTTC. This sequence joins TRBV7-9 and TRBJ2-6; D not resolved. Germline loops: CDR1 SEHNR, CDR2 FQNEAQ (reference sequence). This CDR3 has 15 residues. V lost 2 bases to trimming and J lost 0 bases, with 5 bases between them.

Concerning this clone: The sample contains more than one DNA sequence encoding this CDR3. This chain uses TRBV18 with TRBJ2-5; possibly TRBD2 for D (6 bases). From germline, CDR1 is KGHSH and CDR2 LQKENI. CDR3 size: 13 residues. Between the trimmed V and J ends, which lost 0 bases and 5 bases, there was a span of 7 bases. The CDR3 DNA reads as TGTGCCAGCTCACCACCTGGGGGGGAGACCCAGTACTTC. Its protein product is CASSPPGGETQYF.

The chain recombines TRBV19 with TRBJ2-2; TRBD1 matches 8 bases. This CDR3 contains 15 residues. V gave up 6 bases and J gave up 7 bases; unmatched junction bases: 10. In germline, CDR1 is LNHDA, CDR2 SQIVND (reference sequence). CDR3 bases: TGTGCCAGTAGAGGGAACGGACAGGGAGGCGGGGAGCTGTTTTTT. It codes for CASRGNGQGGGELFF.

In DNA, the CDR3 is TGTGCCAGCAGTTTTAGCGGGGCCCTGGAGACCCAGTACTTC. As protein: CASSFSGALETQYF. The chain uses TRBV6-2 or TRBV6-3 and TRBJ2-5; 8 bases are shared with TRBD2. Losses at the gene ends were 4 bases for V and 5 bases for J; bases not matched to a gene: 6. The CDR3 is 14 residues long. The germline V gene encodes CDR1 MNHEY and CDR2 SVGEGT.

The V and J genes are TRBV11-2 and TRBJ1-6; TRBD1 aligns across 7 bases. The CDR3 length is 15 residues. The junction had 2 bases not matched to a gene; V was cut back by 1 base and J by 5 bases. CDR1 SGHAT and CDR2 FQNNGV come from the germline V gene. In DNA form, the CDR3 reads TGTGCCAGCAGCTTAGGGACAGGAGATAATTCACCCCTCCACTTT. It specifies CASSLGTGDNSPLHF.

This clone was found a few times. In the same sample, other DNA sequences code for this CDR3. Here the CDR3 reads CASSPSSYNSPLHF. The CDR3 DNA reads TGTGCCAGCTCACCGAGCTCCTATAATTCACCCCTCCACTTT. This chain uses TRBV18 with TRBJ1-6; D is ambiguous. Germline CDR1 is KGHSH and CDR2 is LQKENI. This CDR3 has 14 residues. V lost 3 bases to trimming and J lost 0 bases, with 3 bases between them. Together with reference TRBV18 and TRBJ1-6, the CDR3 gives the full variable domain: NAGVMQNPRHLVRRRGQEARLRCSPMKGHSHVYWYRQLPEEGLKFMVYLQKENIIDESGMPKERFSAEFPKEGPSILRIQQVVRGDSAAYFCASSPSSYNSPLHFGNGTRLTVT.

This chain connects TRBV28 to TRBJ1-1; D perhaps matches TRBD1 (6 bases). This CDR3 comprises 10 residues. Germline loops: CDR1 MDHEN, CDR2 SYDVKM. Between the trimmed V and J ends, which lost 10 bases and 8 bases, there was a span of 11 bases. CDR3 in DNA: TGTGCCACCGAGGGGGGGGAAGCTTTCTTT. It translates to CATEGGEAFF.

The chain combines TRBV2 with TRBJ1-5, with unresolved D. CDR3 length: 13 amino acids. The V and J ends lost 4 bases and 5 bases respectively, with 9 bases between them. Germline V gene sequence: CDR1 SNHLY, CDR2 FYNNEI. The CDR3 coding sequence is TGTGCCAGCAGTGCTGAGGGTTATCAGCCCCAGCATTTT. Protein: CASSAEGYQPQHF.

This chain uses TRBV7-6 with TRBJ1-6, with 8 bases matching TRBD1. Germline values: CDR1 SGHVS, CDR2 FNYEAQ. J lost 8 bases, V lost 1 base, and 7 bases had no gene match. The CDR3 has 16 residues. The CDR3 protein is CASSLGNRGTYSPLHF. The CDR3 region has the DNA TGTGCCAGCAGCTTAGGCAACAGGGGGACTTATTCACCCCTCCACTTT.

The chain has TRBV7-2 and TRBJ2-2, with D perhaps matching TRBD2 (5 bases). CDR1 and CDR2 (germline): SGHTA, FQGNSA. This CDR3 region has 15 residues. V dropped 5 bases and J dropped 1 base, with 11 bases sitting between them. The CDR3 DNA follows: TGTGCCAGCAGCCCCCGTACTAGGAACACCGGGGAGCTGTTTTTT. Protein sequence: CASSPRTRNTGELFF.

The chain joins TRBV19 to TRBJ1-2, with 10 bases that match TRBD1. Trimming at V came to 5 bases and at J to 0 bases, leaving 15 bases not matched to a gene. This CDR3 spans 19 amino acids. Germline values: CDR1 LNHDA, CDR2 SQIVND (reference sequence). CDR3 amino acids: CASSQTYRDRGPPNYGYTF. CDR3 bases: TGTGCCAGTAGTCAAACCTACCGGGACAGGGGACCACCTAACTATGGCTACACCTTC.

The rearrangement uses TRBV7-2 and TRBJ2-2, with TRBD2 matching over 11 bases. CDR1 SGHTA and CDR2 FQGNSA come from the germline V gene. Unmatched junction bases numbered 7, after V lost 10 bases and J lost 6 bases. The CDR3 contains 14 residues. The CDR3 is CAIVAGGPAGELFF. The CDR3 nucleotides are TGTGCCATTGTAGCGGGAGGGCCCGCCGGGGAGCTGTTTTTT.

V is TRBV5-1 and J is TRBJ2-1, with a tentative D call TRBD1 (5 bases). V lost 0 bases and J 4 bases, leaving 14 bases between the germline ends. CDR1 is SGHRS and CDR2 is YFSETQ in the germline V gene. The CDR3 totals 16 residues. The CDR3 DNA is TGCGCCAGCAGCTTGGGGGGCGGTGGGAAATACAATGAGCAGTTCTTC. Encoded protein: CASSLGGGGKYNEQFF.

This chain joins TRBV19 and TRBJ1-6, with 7 bases identical to TRBD1. Germline CDR1 reads LNHDA; CDR2 reads SQIVND (reference sequence). CDR3 length equals 16 residues. V trimming: 3 bases; J trimming: 7 bases; junction bases outside the gene matches: 9. The CDR3 DNA reads TGTGCCAGTAGTATTGGCCCCGGGACAGCCAATTCACCCCTCCACTTT. Translated, it gives CASSIGPGTANSPLHF.

The chain employs TRBV19 and TRBJ2-2, with TRBD2 identical over 11 bases. The germline CDR1 and CDR2 sequences are LNHDA and SQIVND (reference sequence). V dropped 5 bases and J dropped 5; count of bases not matched to a gene: 7. The CDR3 is made up of 16 amino acids. The CDR3: CASSWTSGYDTGELFF. The CDR3 DNA reads as TGTGCCAGTAGTTGGACTAGCGGGTATGATACCGGGGAGCTGTTTTTT.

The chain links TRBV2 to TRBJ2-1; TRBD1 matches 7 bases. Per the germline V gene, CDR1 is SNHLY and CDR2 is FYNNEI. V was pared by 9 bases and J by 6 bases, with 11 bases of the junction left unmatched. CDR3 size: 14 residues. This CDR3 reads CASGRDRQSNEQFF. CDR3 nucleotides: TGTGCCAGTGGCCGGGACAGACAAAGCAATGAGCAGTTCTTC.